A single sample gave rise to the 28 T cell receptor beta chains below, sequenced in a study of blood T cell repertoires in COVID-19. Profiled with immunoSEQ multiplex PCR; TCRdb holds only in-frame clones, not every one. Of around 130,000 clones listed, approximately 85% were seen once; the top ten hold roughly 4%. The material sequenced was peripheral blood. These receptors were taken from a human donor in a cohort sampled during active COVID-19.

CDR3 coding DNA: TGTGCCAGTAGTATTGGGACTAGCGGGAGTCTCCGGGGAGAGACCCAGTACTTC. Its translation: CASSIGTSGSLRGETQYF. This chain links TRBV19 with TRBJ2-5; 14 nucleotides align to TRBD2. CDR1 and CDR2 (germline): LNHDA, SQIVND (reference sequence). J lost 4 bases, V lost 3 bases, and 10 bases had no gene match. This CDR3 has 18 residues.

This chain connects TRBV12-5 to TRBJ2-3; 9 bases are shared with TRBD2. This CDR3 region has 16 residues. Germline assignment: CDR1 LGHNT and CDR2 FRNRAP. J lost 0 bases, V lost 3 bases, and 4 bases had no gene match. The CDR3 DNA is TGTGCTAGTGGTTTCATAGCGGGAGCTAGCACAGATACGCAGTATTTT. It is translated as CASGFIAGASTDTQYF.

The rearrangement links TRBV30 to TRBJ1-1, with TRBD1 matching 7 bases. V was clipped by 3 bases and J by 4 bases; unmatched bases: 8. Germline V gene sequence: CDR1 GTSNPN, CDR2 SVGIG (reference sequence). CDR3 length: 14 residues. The CDR3 region is CAWSPGGRATEAFF. Here the CDR3 DNA reads TGTGCCTGGAGCCCAGGGGGACGCGCCACTGAAGCTTTCTTT.

The rearrangement uses TRBV30 and TRBJ1-1; the D is unclear. Germline V gives CDR1 GTSNPN, CDR2 SVGIG (reference sequence). CDR3 size: 13 residues. Deletions cut 4 bases from V and 3 bases from J, with 12 bases between. CDR3 region: CAWTSQVYTEAFF. The CDR3, as DNA: TGTGCCTGGACCTCCCAGGTTTACACTGAAGCTTTCTTT.

The chain is built from TRBV7-2 and TRBJ2-5; D remains ambiguous. The germline V and J ends were trimmed by 5 bases and 4 bases, with 14 bases remaining between them. Germline values: CDR1 SGHTA, CDR2 FQGNSA. This CDR3 is built from 14 residues. The CDR3 region has the DNA TGTGCCAGCAGCACAAGGAGCCCCCCAGAGACCCAGTACTTC. Amino acid sequence: CASSTRSPPETQYF.

The rearrangement joins TRBV6-1 to TRBJ2-7, with D possibly matching TRBD1 (6 bases). CDR1 is MNHNS, CDR2 SASEGT, per germline. Trimming removed 2 bases from V and 0 bases from J, with 11 bases in between. CDR3 length: 15 residues. The CDR3 sequence is CASSEWTASSYEQYV. DNA of the CDR3: TGTGCCAGCAGTGAATGGACAGCGAGCTCCTACGAGCAGTACGTC.

The chain uses TRBV6-5 and TRBJ2-5, with 12 nucleotides matching TRBD2. The J segment lost 5 bases and the V segment lost 6 bases, leaving 7 bases of the junction unmatched. The length of the CDR3 is 15 residues. CDR1 MNHEY and CDR2 SVGAGI come from the germline V gene. The CDR3 is CASSSSGRAEETQYF. CDR3 coding DNA: TGTGCCAGCAGCTCTAGCGGGAGGGCCGAGGAGACCCAGTACTTC.

The chain employs TRBV3-1 (or the pseudogene TRBV3-2) and TRBJ1-4; D call uncertain. CDR1 and CDR2 (germline): LGHDT, YNNKEL (reference sequence). This CDR3 is 14 amino acids long. V was shortened by 4 bases and J by 8 bases, with 14 bases between the two germline ends. CDR3 sequence reads: CASSPRTWPEKLFF. The CDR3 DNA reads as TGTGCCAGCAGCCCCCGGACTTGGCCGGAAAAACTGTTTTTT.

The V gene is TRBV5-6, the J gene TRBJ1-2; TRBD1 agrees at 8 bases. This CDR3 has 15 residues. V lost 4 bases to trimming and J lost 8 bases; unmatched junction nucleotides: 13. The V gene's germline CDR1 is SGHDT and CDR2 YYEEEE. For the CDR3, the DNA is TGTGCCAGCAGCGAGCCAGGGGGCGATGGTGGAGGCTACACCTTC. As protein: CASSEPGGDGGGYTF.

The chain has TRBV6-5 and TRBJ1-6, with 7 bases that match TRBD1. Trimming took 8 bases from V and 6 from J; bases not matched to a gene: 7. The CDR3 length is 14 residues. Germline V CDR1 and CDR2: MNHEY, SVGAGI. The CDR3 reads CASREQGPNSPLHF. The CDR3 DNA is TGTGCCAGCCGAGAACAGGGGCCTAATTCACCCCTCCACTTT.

V is TRBV30 and J is TRBJ1-5, with D possibly TRBD1 on 6 matching bases. In germline, CDR1 is GTSNPN, CDR2 SVGIG (reference sequence). CDR3 length: 13 amino acids. V was pared by 2 bases and J by 6 bases, with 11 bases between. Written as DNA, the CDR3 is TGTGCCTGGAGTTCGACAGGCAGTCAGCCCCAGCATTTT. Residues: CAWSSTGSQPQHF.

The chain uses TRBV11-1 and TRBJ1-1; 7 nucleotides match TRBD1. The germline V gene has CDR1 SGHAT and CDR2 FQDESV (reference sequence). J lost 5 bases, V lost 5 bases, and 11 bases had no gene match. The CDR3 loop spans 15 amino acids. The CDR3 spells CASSAGDRGGTEAFF. The CDR3 region has the DNA TGTGCCAGCAGCGCAGGGGACAGAGGGGGGACTGAAGCTTTCTTT.

On this clone: This clone may be a read error of a much larger clone one base away. V is TRBV7-2 and J is TRBJ1-3; 8 bases map to TRBD1. This CDR3 has 14 amino acids. Germline CDR1 SGHTA, CDR2 FQGNSA. J lost 2 bases, V lost 5 bases, and 2 bases had no gene match. The CDR3 protein is CASSQDRAGNTIYF. The DNA of the CDR3 is TGTGCCAGCAGCCAGGACAGGGCTGGAAACACCATATATTTT.

The rearrangement uses TRBV29-1 and TRBJ1-4; D possibly corresponds to TRBD1 (5 bases). Germline V CDR1 and CDR2: SQVTM, ANQGSEA. V lost 4 bases and J lost 8, with 14 bases in between. This CDR3 contains 13 residues. CDR3 in DNA: TGCAGCGTTGGCAGGTCAGGGCGGGAAAAACTGTTTTTT. It yields the protein CSVGRSGREKLFF.

The chain joins TRBV6-5 to TRBJ2-2; D is perhaps TRBD1 (5 bases). Trimming took 5 bases from V and 6 from J, leaving 10 bases between them. This CDR3 comprises 13 residues. Germline assignment: CDR1 MNHEY and CDR2 SVGAGI. The CDR3 here is CASSKQVPGELFF. The CDR3 nucleotides read TGTGCCAGCAGTAAACAGGTCCCCGGGGAGCTGTTTTTT.

The V call is TRBV6-1, the J call TRBJ1-5; D gene unclear. CDR3 length: 15 amino acids. Looked up from germline, CDR1 is MNHNS and CDR2 is SASEGT. V was trimmed by 1 base and J by 6 bases, leaving 13 bases between them. CDR3 nucleotide sequence: TGTGCCAGCAGTGAAGGGTCCGGGTTTGGTCAGCCCCAGCATTTT. Its translation is CASSEGSGFGQPQHF.

V is TRBV11-2 and J is TRBJ1-2, with a weak D call TRBD1 (6 bases). With 8 bases removed from V and 2 bases from J, the gap between germline ends came to 12 bases. The V gene's germline CDR1 is SGHAT and CDR2 FQNNGV. The CDR3 is 13 amino acids. CDR3 DNA: TGTGCCAGCTCACAGGGAGTAAACTATGGCTACACCTTC. It encodes CASSQGVNYGYTF.

This clone has only one observation. This chain links TRBV11-2 with TRBJ2-5; possible D gene TRBD1, 6 bases. Trimming took off 5 bases at V and 1 base at J, with 14 bases between the two ends. In germline, CDR1 is SGHAT, CDR2 FQNNGV. This CDR3 region has 15 residues. CDR3 bases: TGTGCCAGCAGCGGGACCACGGACAGCCAAGAGACCCAGTACTTC. It is translated as CASSGTTDSQETQYF. The full variable domain, completed using reference TRBV11-2 and TRBJ2-5, is EAGVAQSPRYKIIEKRQSVAFWCNPISGHATLYWYQQILGQGPKLLIQFQNNGVVDDSQLPKDRFSAERLKGVDSTLKIQPAKLEDSAVYLCASSGTTDSQETQYFGPGTRLLVL.

The rearrangement uses TRBV19 and TRBJ1-6; 8 bases are a match to TRBD1. The V segment lost 5 bases and the J segment 9 bases; nucleotides outside the gene matches: 6. The germline V gene has CDR1 LNHDA and CDR2 SQIVND (reference sequence). The CDR3 has 14 residues. CDR3 sequence reads: CASSRDTGGSPLHF. Written as DNA, the CDR3 is TGTGCCAGTAGTCGGGACACAGGGGGTTCACCCCTCCACTTT.

This clone came up a few times. The chain carries TRBV7-2 and TRBJ2-5; TRBD1 agrees at 11 bases. V was pared by 8 bases and J by 5 bases, with 10 bases of the junction left unmatched. The CDR3 loop spans 15 amino acids. The germline gives CDR1 SGHTA, CDR2 FQGNSA. The CDR3 sequence: CASSPDRGRVETQYF. The CDR3 region has the DNA TGTGCCAGCTCCCCGGACAGGGGGCGCGTGGAGACCCAGTACTTC.

This clone was counted between two and nine times. V gene TRBV9 combines with J gene TRBJ2-1; 8 bases match TRBD2. The CDR3 length is 16 residues. CDR1 is SGDLS, CDR2 YYNGEE, per germline. The V gene end was trimmed by 2 bases and the J gene end by 6 bases; junction bases not matched to a gene: 10. The CDR3 loop is CASSVSGTRLSNEQFF. The DNA of the CDR3 is TGTGCCAGCAGCGTCAGTGGGACTAGGTTGTCCAATGAGCAGTTCTTC.

A single count supports this clone. This rearrangement joins TRBV27 to TRBJ1-2; 9 bases map to TRBD1. The V gene's germline CDR1 is MNHEY and CDR2 SMNVEV (reference sequence). CDR3 size: 12 residues. Trimming took 6 bases from V and 8 from J; bases not matched to a gene: 4. The CDR3: CASSPTGGGYTF. DNA for the CDR3: TGTGCCAGCAGCCCAACAGGGGGCGGCTACACCTTC.

This chain joins TRBV6-6 and TRBJ1-1; the D is unclear. Trimming shortened V by 6 bases and J by 3 bases, and 20 bases separated the two germline ends. The CDR3 is 16 amino acids. Looked up from germline, CDR1 is MNHNY and CDR2 is SVGAGI (reference sequence). The CDR3 here is CASSSRAFLGYTEAFF. The DNA of the CDR3 is TGTGCCAGCAGCTCCCGCGCGTTCTTGGGCTACACTGAAGCTTTCTTT.

The rearrangement uses TRBV11-3 and TRBJ1-3; 8 bases agree with TRBD1. This CDR3 is built from 13 residues. The V gene end was trimmed by 7 bases and the J gene end by 3 bases; junction bases not matched to a gene: 2. Germline V gene data show CDR1 as SGHNT and CDR2 as YENEEA. This chain's CDR3 is CASTTGVGNTIYF. CDR3 nucleotides: TGTGCCAGCACGACAGGGGTTGGAAACACCATATATTTT.

With regard to this clone: One end of the junction fails to match germline, which may point to a read error. V gene TRBV18 combines with J gene TRBJ2-2; 7 bases line up with TRBD1. Germline V gene sequence: CDR1 KGHSH, CDR2 LQKENI. The CDR3 has 16 residues. CDR3 sequence reads: CASSPQGLLNTGELFF. The DNA of the CDR3 is TGTGCCAGCTCTCCACAGGGGCTTTTGAACACCGGGGAGCTGTTTTTT.

The chain uses TRBV4-3 and TRBJ2-1; 7 nucleotides agree with TRBD2. V lost 4 bases, J lost 12 bases, and 9 bases stayed unmatched. This CDR3 comprises 13 residues. CDR1 is LGHNA, CDR2 YSLEER, per germline. In DNA form, the CDR3 reads TGCGCCAGCAGCCTCATCGGGAGGCCCGGGCAGTTCTTC. As protein: CASSLIGRPGQFF.

V gene TRBV4-2 combines with J gene TRBJ2-3, with 10 bases that match TRBD2. With 4 bases clipped from V and 3 bases from J, the junction kept 4 bases outside the gene matches. The CDR3 runs 15 residues. CDR1 and CDR2 (germline): LGHNA, YNFKEQ. The CDR3, as DNA: TGTGCCAGCAGCCGGACTAGCGGCGTGACAGATACGCAGTATTTT. Amino acids: CASSRTSGVTDTQYF.

V and J are TRBV6-5 and TRBJ1-2; 10 nucleotides line up with TRBD1. V lost 6 bases, J lost 8 bases, and 6 bases stayed unmatched. The germline V gene encodes CDR1 MNHEY and CDR2 SVGAGI. The CDR3 sequence is 13 residues long. CDR3 sequence: CASSHEGQGGYTF. DNA for the CDR3: TGTGCCAGCAGCCACGAGGGACAGGGGGGCTACACCTTC.